Below, 32 T cell receptor beta chains from the same sample are listed, as sequenced in a study of blood T cells in healthy people across ages (dated by TCRdb to the mid-2010s). The protocol used for the library was 5' RACE. The data were produced on an Illumina HiSeq 2500. A second 7 to 11 cycle PCR used a sample-barcoded 5' primer and a J-beta primer mix. TCRdb itself trimmed the public reads at Q25 with fastp, ran MiXCR and retained productive beta chains. A single entry per CDR3 protein holds the most common genes and DNA from its merged rows. The sample yields hundreds of thousands of distinct CDR3 sequences; about 42% were counted once. Approximately 18% of the sample belongs to the ten largest clones. The source material was blood. The receptors were gathered from an elderly man in good health.

As for this clonotype: Given a much more abundant clone one base away, this may be a read error. The chain is built from TRBV20-1 and TRBJ2-3, with 10 bases matching TRBD1. Per germline, CDR1 DFQATT and CDR2 SNEGSKA (reference sequence). This CDR3 contains 18 residues. Here the CDR3 reads CSARVGNPGTGVPDTRYF. The CDR3 bases are TGCAGTGCTAGAGTTGGGAACCCCGGGACAGGGGTCCCAGATACGCGGTATTTT.

The chain combines TRBV7-9 with TRBJ2-5; 8 bases map to TRBD1. The ends lost 7 bases at V and 4 bases at J; junction bases unmatched: 11. This CDR3 is 15 amino acids long. In germline, CDR1 is SEHNR, CDR2 FQNEAQ (reference sequence). In DNA form, the CDR3 reads TGTGCCAGCACCACAGACAGGGGAGGAGGAGAGACCCAGTACTTC. Translated: CASTTDRGGGETQYF.

The chain uses TRBV2 and TRBJ2-1; 9 nucleotides align to TRBD2. The germline V gene has CDR1 SNHLY and CDR2 FYNNEI. V dropped 5 bases and J dropped 13; count of bases not matched to a gene: 3. CDR3 length equals 11 residues. CDR3 sequence: CASSRGGDQFF. CDR3 nucleotides: TGTGCCAGCAGTCGCGGGGGGGACCAGTTCTTC.

This clonotype came up many times. This may stem from a read error, because a much larger clone lies one nucleotide away. The chain recombines TRBV12-3 or TRBV12-4 with TRBJ1-1, with unresolved D. The CDR3 runs 14 residues. V was cut by 5 bases and J by 1 base, with 11 bases left in between. The CDR3 here is CASSVGEENTEAFF. The CDR3 DNA sequence: TGTGCCAGCAGTGTAGGTGAGGAGAACACTGAAGCTTTCTTT.

In this sample, this clonotype turned up a few times. This rearrangement joins TRBV27 to TRBJ1-1; perhaps TRBD1 as D (6 bases). Germline assignment: CDR1 MNHEY and CDR2 SMNVEV (reference sequence). V was pared by 7 bases and J by 6 bases, with 12 bases between. This CDR3 is 12 amino acids long. The CDR3 nucleotides read TGTGCCAGCAAGCGGGGGCGGGCTGAAGCTTTCTTT. The encoded protein is CASKRGRAEAFF.

The chain recombines TRBV28 with TRBJ2-3; 7 bases are shared with TRBD2. J was trimmed by 2 bases and V by 4 bases; bases with no gene match: 9. This CDR3 has 16 amino acids. CDR1 is MDHEN and CDR2 is SYDVKM in the germline V gene. The CDR3 spells CASSSAGLSSTDTQYF. CDR3 nucleotide sequence: TGTGCCAGCAGTTCCGCGGGACTATCCTCCACAGATACGCAGTATTTT.

The chain carries TRBV7-3 and TRBJ2-2; D is possibly TRBD2 (5 bases). Germline CDR1 and CDR2: SGHTA and FQGTGA. The CDR3 sequence is 14 residues long. Between the trimmed V and J ends, which lost 1 base and 6 bases, there was a span of 9 bases. As DNA, the CDR3 is TGTGCCAGCAGCTTAAATTCGGGATCCGGGGAGCTGTTTTTT. It specifies CASSLNSGSGELFF.

This clonotype showed up just a few times. The rearrangement joins TRBV27 to TRBJ1-2; TRBD1 might be the D (6 bases). The germline V gene encodes CDR1 MNHEY and CDR2 SMNVEV (reference sequence). This CDR3 is built from 13 residues. With 4 bases removed from V and 8 bases from J, the gap between germline ends came to 14 bases. The CDR3 is CASSYTQGVGYTF. Written as DNA, the CDR3 is TGTGCCAGCAGTTATACACAGGGTGTAGGCTACACCTTC.

The V gene is TRBV12-3 or TRBV12-4, the J gene TRBJ2-1; no definite D call. V was cut by 10 bases and J by 7 bases, with 17 bases left in between. This CDR3 has 13 amino acids. The CDR3: CATQGPRRNEQFF. The CDR3 nucleotides read TGTGCCACCCAAGGTCCCCGGCGGAATGAGCAGTTCTTC.

The chain is built from TRBV28 and TRBJ2-5; D is unclear. This CDR3 region has 10 residues. Germline V gives CDR1 MDHEN, CDR2 SYDVKM. Trimming left V 8 bases short and J 5 bases short, with 6 bases between. This CDR3 is CASGSETQYF. The CDR3 DNA sequence: TGTGCCAGCGGCTCGGAGACCCAGTACTTC.

This clonotype was seen once. V and J are TRBV5-1 and TRBJ2-7; the D is unclear. The J call may be wrong; the DNA end is better matched by TRBJ2-5. The CDR3 runs to 14 residues. Looked up from germline, CDR1 is SGHRS and CDR2 is YFSETQ. In DNA, the CDR3 is TGCGCCAGCAGCGCCGACCCTAGCCAAGAGACCCAGTACTTC. Encoded protein: CASSADPSQETQYF.

The rearrangement links TRBV5-1 to TRBJ2-5; TRBD1 aligns across 7 bases. Germline lookup yields CDR1 SGHRS and CDR2 YFSETQ. The trim removed 3 bases at V and 0 bases at J, leaving 8 bases unmatched. The CDR3 has 16 residues. In DNA, the CDR3 is TGCGCCAGCAGCTCAACGGGACAGTCCTACCAAGAGACCCAGTACTTC. Protein product: CASSSTGQSYQETQYF.

This clonotype was counted between two and nine times. The genes are TRBV12-3 or TRBV12-4 and TRBJ2-1, with TRBD2 matching 7 bases. Gene TRBJ2-7 matches the end of the DNA better, so the J call may be wrong. This CDR3 has 14 amino acids. The CDR3 DNA reads TGTGCCAGCAGTTTTCTAGCGGCGTACAATGAGCAGTACTTC. It codes for CASSFLAAYNEQYF.

The chain is built from TRBV29-1 and TRBJ2-3; 9 nucleotides match TRBD1. Germline CDR1 reads SQVTM; CDR2 reads ANQGSEA. The junction had 8 bases not matched to a gene; V was cut back by 4 bases and J by 0 bases. The CDR3 contains 16 residues. The CDR3 DNA is TGCAGCGTTGGACCAACAGGGGGCAGCAGCACAGATACGCAGTATTTT. Translating it yields CSVGPTGGSSTDTQYF.

This sequence joins TRBV3-1 and TRBJ2-3, with D perhaps being TRBD1 or TRBD2 (5 bases each). Trimming left V 11 bases short and J 2 bases short, with 20 bases between. Germline V gene data show CDR1 as LGHDT and CDR2 as YNNKEL (reference sequence). The CDR3 is 15 residues long. The CDR3 loop reads CASGRWGSDTDTQYF. The CDR3 bases are TGTGCCTCGGGCCGGTGGGGGTCAGACACAGATACGCAGTATTTT.

CDR3: CASSPGAGLYEQYF. CDR3 DNA sequence: TGTGCCAGCAGCCCGGGGGCAGGGCTCTACGAGCAGTACTTC. The genes are TRBV11-2 and TRBJ2-5; D may match TRBD1 or TRBD2 (6 bases each). TRBJ2-7 explains the end of the DNA better; the J call may be wrong. Germline CDR1 reads SGHAT; CDR2 reads FQNNGV. The CDR3 length is 14 residues.

This clonotype was counted only a few times. The J gene is TRBJ2-1, the V gene TRBV28; 13 bases map to TRBD2. Germline trimming cut 1 base from V and 5 bases from J; bases unmatched to any gene: 5. CDR1 is MDHEN, CDR2 SYDVKM, per germline. There are 17 residues in the CDR3. The CDR3 DNA is TGTGCCAGCAGTTTATCCACTAGCGGGAGGGCGAACAATGAGCAGTTCTTC. Translation gives CASSLSTSGRANNEQFF.

This clonotype was observed a handful of times. V and J are TRBV2 and TRBJ2-3; 13 nucleotides line up with TRBD2. The CDR3 covers 17 residues. Germline CDR1 and CDR2: SNHLY and FYNNEI. V trimming: 6 bases; J trimming: 0 bases; junction bases outside the gene matches: 6. The CDR3 sequence is CASSRGTSGTSTDTQYF. In DNA, the CDR3 is TGTGCCAGCAGCCGCGGGACTAGCGGGACTAGCACAGATACGCAGTATTTT.

The chain joins TRBV28 to TRBJ2-3; TRBD1 matches at 8 bases. The CDR3 covers 15 residues. After removal of 8 bases from V and 0 bases from J, the junction contained 7 bases not matched to a gene. Germline V gene data show CDR1 as MDHEN and CDR2 as SYDVKM. The DNA of the CDR3 is TGTGCCAGCGGAGCGACAGGGGCAAGCACAGATACGCAGTATTTT. It translates to CASGATGASTDTQYF.

This chain's CDR3 is CSAVGEQGPGRRTEAFF. The CDR3 bases are TGCAGTGCTGTCGGGGAACAGGGGCCTGGACGACGGACTGAAGCTTTCTTT. The chain is built from TRBV20-1 and TRBJ1-1; 7 bases are a match to TRBD1. This CDR3 comprises 17 residues. Germline V lookup: CDR1 DFQATT, CDR2 SNEGSKA (reference sequence). Losses at the gene ends were 5 bases for V and 5 bases for J; bases not matched to a gene: 20.

In its sample, this clonotype was seen many times. The J gene is TRBJ2-7, the V gene TRBV4-2; 8 positions match TRBD1. The CDR3 length is 15 residues. With 1 base clipped from V and 0 bases from J, the junction kept 2 bases outside the gene matches. The germline V gene encodes CDR1 LGHNA and CDR2 YNFKEQ. The CDR3 region is CASSQGTGFSYEQYF. The CDR3 DNA reads as TGTGCCAGCAGCCAAGGGACAGGGTTCTCCTACGAGCAGTACTTC.

This chain links TRBV12-3 or TRBV12-4 with TRBJ1-3, with TRBD1 as a possible D gene (5 bases). The CDR3 covers 17 residues. The V end was cut by 7 bases, the J end by 1 base, with 20 bases between. The CDR3 DNA follows: TGTGCCAGCACCTCACTTACTGCAGGGTTTTCTGGAAACACCATATATTTT. Encoded protein: CASTSLTAGFSGNTIYF.

The gene calls are TRBV28 and TRBJ1-5, with 9 bases that match TRBD1. After removal of 6 bases from V and 4 bases from J, the junction contained 16 bases not matched to a gene. From germline, CDR1 is MDHEN and CDR2 SYDVKM. The CDR3 contains 18 residues. The CDR3 spells CASRPGGGQGWINQPQHF. In DNA form, the CDR3 reads TGTGCCAGCAGACCAGGAGGGGGACAGGGCTGGATAAATCAGCCCCAGCATTTT.

J is TRBJ2-7 and V is TRBV4-1; D gene ambiguous. Germline values: CDR1 MGHRA, CDR2 YSYEKL. With 0 bases removed from V and 2 bases from J, the gap between germline ends came to 14 bases. The CDR3 has 16 residues. This chain's CDR3 is CASSQDQISRAYEQYF. DNA of the CDR3: TGCGCCAGCAGCCAAGATCAAATATCTCGTGCCTACGAGCAGTACTTC.

This clonotype was observed a handful of times. This chain uses TRBV21-1 with TRBJ2-7; the DNA was not compared with TRBD2, the D call given in the table. TRBV21-1 is a recognized pseudogene. CDR3 length equals 14 residues. This chain's CDR3 is CASSGGPPRHEQYF. CDR3 bases: TGTGCCAGCAGTGGCGGTCCTCCTAGGCACGAGCAGTACTTC.

With regard to this clonotype: A much larger clone lies one base from this, so it may be a read error. The genes are TRBV7-2 and TRBJ2-5; D possibly corresponds to TRBD2 (5 bases). Trimming took off 1 base at V and 9 bases at J, with 12 bases between the two ends. The CDR3 is 13 residues long. Germline CDR1 SGHTA, CDR2 FQGNSA. For the CDR3, the DNA is TGTGCCAGCAGCTTAGTCGCAGCGGAGGCCCAGTACTTC. Its protein is CASSLVAAEAQYF.

The V call is TRBV9, the J call TRBJ2-5, with 8 nucleotides matching TRBD2. The V gene end was trimmed by 6 bases and the J gene end by 11 bases; junction bases not matched to a gene: 18. The CDR3 runs 15 residues. From germline, CDR1 is SGDLS and CDR2 YYNGEE. The chain's CDR3 is CASKPAGVGNYEQYF. Written as DNA, the CDR3 is TGTGCCAGCAAACCAGCGGGAGTAGGTAACTATGAGCAGTACTTC.

This clonotype was seen once. This chain joins TRBV7-2 and TRBJ2-3; a weak D match, TRBD1 (6 bases). V lost 5 bases and J 10 bases, leaving 13 bases between the germline ends. Germline CDR1 SGHTA, CDR2 FQGNSA. The CDR3 contains 12 residues. The CDR3 nucleotides read TGTGCCAGCAGCGCGGACAGCTGGGCGCAGTATTTT. It yields the protein CASSADSWAQYF.

This clonotype was seen at least ten times. The rearrangement uses TRBV7-2 and TRBJ2-7; 7 bases are shared with TRBD2. J gave up 3 bases and V 1 base, and 9 bases lay outside the gene matches. Germline CDR1 reads SGHTA; CDR2 reads FQGNSA. The CDR3 is made up of 16 amino acids. CDR3 amino acids: CASSLGGGEGIYEQYF. CDR3 coding DNA: TGTGCCAGCAGCTTAGGCGGGGGAGAAGGGATCTACGAGCAGTACTTC.

The chain links TRBV2 to TRBJ1-2, with 7 bases identical to TRBD1. Looked up from germline, CDR1 is SNHLY and CDR2 is FYNNEI. CDR3 length: 13 amino acids. Trimming cost V 6 bases and J 8 bases; bases outside gene matches: 9. The DNA of the CDR3 is TGTGCCAGCAGCGGTAACAGGGGACAGGGCTACACCTTC. The encoded protein is CASSGNRGQGYTF.

The count of this clonotype is one. The chain uses TRBV24-1 and TRBJ2-3; tentative D call: TRBD2 (6 bases). V was trimmed by 5 bases and J by 7 bases, leaving 9 bases between them. Germline V gives CDR1 KGHDR, CDR2 SFDVKD. This CDR3 region has 12 residues. CDR3 nucleotides: TGTGCCACCAGTGTGGGGGGAAATACGCAGTATTTT. Its protein product is CATSVGGNTQYF.

Only one count was recorded for this clonotype. This sequence joins TRBV7-2 and TRBJ2-1; D ambiguous. Trimming removed 0 bases at V and 6 bases at J, with 9 bases between. CDR1 is SGHTA, CDR2 FQGNSA, per germline. The CDR3 totals 14 residues. Written as DNA, the CDR3 is TGTGCCAGCAGCTTAGCGCTTGTTTCCAATGAGCAGTTCTTC. It yields the protein CASSLALVSNEQFF.